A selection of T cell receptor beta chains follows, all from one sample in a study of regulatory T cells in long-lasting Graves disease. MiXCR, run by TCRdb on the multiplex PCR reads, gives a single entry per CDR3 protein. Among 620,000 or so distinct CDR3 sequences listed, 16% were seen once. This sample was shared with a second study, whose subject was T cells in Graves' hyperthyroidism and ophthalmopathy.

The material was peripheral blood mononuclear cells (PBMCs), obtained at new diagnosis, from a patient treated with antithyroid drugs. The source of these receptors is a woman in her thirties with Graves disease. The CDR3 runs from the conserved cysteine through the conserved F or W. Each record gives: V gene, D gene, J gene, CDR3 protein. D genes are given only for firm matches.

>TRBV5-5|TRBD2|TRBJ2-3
CASSPFSGGSTDTQYF
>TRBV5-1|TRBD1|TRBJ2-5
CASSLGDRVETQYF
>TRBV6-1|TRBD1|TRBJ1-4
CASRKGTGVEKLFF
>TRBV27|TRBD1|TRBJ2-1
CASSRGQGANEQFF
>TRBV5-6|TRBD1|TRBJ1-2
CASEKRGQGSVGYTF
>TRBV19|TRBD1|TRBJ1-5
CASSTGDYSDQPQHF
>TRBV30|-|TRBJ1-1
CAWGVGAEAFF
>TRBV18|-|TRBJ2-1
CASSLETGYNEQFF
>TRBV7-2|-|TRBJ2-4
CASSLVPGKNIQYF
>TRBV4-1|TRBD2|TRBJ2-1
CASSQDGAGGYNEQFF
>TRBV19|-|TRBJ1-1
CASSIKGDLTLGTEAFF
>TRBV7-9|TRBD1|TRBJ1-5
CASSSQTGGNQPQHF
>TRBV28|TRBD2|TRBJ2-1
CASSLTGTSGRLVNEQFF